The clone carrying this TCR beta chain was seen more than once but under ten times. The antigen is unknown. V dropped 1 base and J dropped 7 bases, with 19 bases sitting between them. Germline CDR1 is LGHNT and CDR2 is FRNRAP. The CDR3 consists of 17 residues. During its preparation, the TCRbeta library received unique molecular identifiers. MiXCR, applied by TCRdb to the PCR reads, yields one record per CDR3 protein. This table has around 78,000 distinct CDR3 sequences, roughly 13% appearing once. These data belong to a study of T-cell reconstitution after alpha-beta-depleted transplantation in children. Study-level results: Surviving recipient T cells and thymic progenitors produced the high day-60 TCRbeta diversity seen in some patients. A year post-transplant, T-cell counts and diversity derived mostly from newly produced T cells. Alpha-beta T cells present about two months after transplant were reported to originate from several hundred expanded graft clones.

This specimen consisted of PBMCs, mostly from graft donor cells, obtained 180 days after TCRalphabeta/CD19-depleted stem cell transplant. This sequence originates from a male patient between 2 and 10 years old who had a stem cell transplant for acute lymphoblastic leukemia, so the T cells may come from the graft donor. The genes are TRBV12-5 and TRBJ2-2; D tentatively reads TRBD1 or TRBD2 (5 bases each). The CDR3 nucleotides read TGTGCTAGTGGTTTGGGGGACGGACGGAGAAGTATCGGGGAGCTGTTTTTT. Translating gives CASGLGDGRRSIGELFF. The entire variable domain, with the rest obtained from reference TRBV12-5 and TRBJ2-2, is as follows: DARVTQTPRHKVTEMGQEVTMRCQPILGHNTVFWYRQTMMQGLELLAYFRNRAPLDDSGMPKDRFSAEMPDATLATLKIQPSEPRDSAVYFCASGLGDGRRSIGELFFGEGSRLTVL.